The 18 T cell receptor beta chains listed next were all sequenced from one sample in a study of shared clonotypes between healthy human individuals. It was CD45RO-negative cells, positively selected for CCR7, that made up naive CD8 cells, with terminally differentiated effector memory CD45RA+ cells excluded. TCRdb's copy holds only in-frame clones and misses some; the assay was immunoSEQ multiplex PCR. This table holds over 2,000,000 clones, roughly 95% found once. Material: naive CD8+ T cells from PBMCs. Receptors were obtained from a man aged 18-30 years in good health. Some clones in this sample may be carry-over from other donors' samples.

The chain links TRBV28 to TRBJ2-5, with D possibly called TRBD1 or TRBD2 (5 bases each). Per germline, CDR1 MDHEN and CDR2 SYDVKM. This CDR3 has 13 amino acids. The V gene lost 6 bases and the J gene lost 7 bases, with 15 bases spanning the gap. The CDR3 protein is CASSLWSGGTQYF. CDR3 coding DNA: TGTGCCAGCAGCCTCTGGAGTGGGGGGACCCAGTACTTC.

Points on this clone: Other DNA variants within this sample encode the same CDR3. The V gene is TRBV11-2, the J gene TRBJ2-7, with TRBD1 as a possible D gene (6 bases). CDR3 length: 13 amino acids. CDR1 and CDR2 from the germline V gene are SGHAT and FQNNGV. The V and J ends lost 5 bases and 3 bases respectively, with 11 bases between them. Written as DNA, the CDR3 is TGTGCCAGCAGCCTCAGGGGTGGCTACGAGCAGTACTTC. It is translated as CASSLRGGYEQYF.

The CDR3 coding sequence is TGTGCCAGTAGTAAGCTAGCGGGAGGTGACACCGGGGAGCTGTTTTTT. This translates into CASSKLAGGDTGELFF. The genes are TRBV19 and TRBJ2-2; 11 bases line up with TRBD2. Trimming took 4 bases from V and 3 from J; bases not matched to a gene: 4. The V gene's germline CDR1 is LNHDA and CDR2 SQIVND (reference sequence). This CDR3 is built from 16 residues.

The rearrangement uses TRBV7-8 and TRBJ1-4; maybe TRBD1 (5 bases). This CDR3 comprises 14 residues. V lost 4 bases, J lost 8 bases, and 14 bases lay in between. The germline CDR1 and CDR2 sequences are SGHVS and FQNEAQ. CDR3 residues: CASSSDRGREKLFF. CDR3 in DNA: TGTGCCAGCAGCTCAGATCGGGGCAGGGAAAAACTGTTTTTT.

The V call is TRBV6-5, the J call TRBJ1-2; TRBD1 agrees at 7 bases. Germline loops: CDR1 MNHEY, CDR2 SVGAGI. J lost 6 bases, V lost 8 bases, and 12 bases had no gene match. The CDR3 has 14 amino acids. Here the CDR3 DNA reads TGTGCCAGCCTCCCCGACAGGGAGGCCGATGGCTACACCTTC. Translated, it gives CASLPDREADGYTF.

This rearrangement joins TRBV5-1 to TRBJ2-7, with a weak D call TRBD1 (6 bases). Germline-derived CDR1 and CDR2 are SGHRS and YFSETQ. This CDR3 is built from 14 residues. V was clipped by 4 bases and J by 4 bases, with 15 bases between them. The DNA of the CDR3 is TGCGCCAGCAGCCCCCCCCGGGACACTTACGAGCAGTACTTC. Amino acids: CASSPPRDTYEQYF.

V is TRBV4-3 and J is TRBJ2-7; tentatively, D is TRBD2 (5 bases). Germline V gives CDR1 LGHNA, CDR2 YSLEER. V lost 1 base and J lost 4, with 17 bases in between. The CDR3 has 16 amino acids. The CDR3 coding sequence is TGCGCCAGCAGCCAAGGATTAGGGAGAAAGCGGTACGAGCAGTACTTC. Translated, it gives CASSQGLGRKRYEQYF.

This chain joins TRBV27 and TRBJ1-3; 8 nucleotides line up with TRBD1. This CDR3 spans 15 amino acids. Germline values: CDR1 MNHEY, CDR2 SMNVEV (reference sequence). V shed 5 bases, J shed 2 bases, and the junction held 5 bases outside the gene matches. CDR3: CASSARGLAGNTIYF. The CDR3 DNA reads TGTGCCAGCAGTGCCAGGGGGCTAGCTGGAAACACCATATATTTT.

J is TRBJ2-7 and V is TRBV11-3; the D is unclear. V shed 5 bases and J shed 1 base, with 15 bases lying between them. CDR1 and CDR2 from the germline V gene are SGHNT and YENEEA. CDR3 size: 15 residues. This CDR3 reads CASSPGPGHSYEQYF. The CDR3 bases are TGTGCCAGCAGCCCCGGACCGGGCCATTCCTACGAGCAGTACTTC.

Comments on this clone: Other DNA sequences within the sample encode an identical CDR3. This chain joins TRBV6-5 and TRBJ2-7; 7 bases are a match to TRBD2. This CDR3 is built from 14 residues. After removal of 0 bases from V and 3 bases from J, the junction contained 2 bases not matched to a gene. Germline lookup yields CDR1 MNHEY and CDR2 SVGAGI. CDR3 DNA sequence: TGTGCCAGCAGTTACTCGCGCGGGAGCTACGAGCAGTACTTC. Translation: CASSYSRGSYEQYF.

This clone appeared a single time. The chain combines TRBV5-6 with TRBJ2-1; D might be TRBD2 (5 bases). The CDR3 contains 15 residues. Germline assignment: CDR1 SGHDT and CDR2 YYEEEE. V was pared by 4 bases and J by 4 bases, with 15 bases between. CDR3 DNA sequence: TGTGCCAGCAGCCCCCCTGGCGGGCCTTACAATGAGCAGTTCTTC. As protein: CASSPPGGPYNEQFF.

This chain joins TRBV15 and TRBJ2-1; D gene uncertain. The CDR3 totals 15 residues. The V and J ends lost 0 bases and 6 bases respectively, with 12 bases between them. In germline, CDR1 is LNHNV, CDR2 YYDKDF (reference sequence). The DNA of the CDR3 is TGTGCCACCAGCAGAGAGGCGACCCTAGTCAATGAGCAGTTCTTC. Translated, it gives CATSREATLVNEQFF.

The gene calls are TRBV27 and TRBJ2-5; TRBD2 aligns across 7 bases. The CDR3 runs to 13 residues. V dropped 6 bases and J dropped 2; count of bases not matched to a gene: 3. Germline V gene data show CDR1 as MNHEY and CDR2 as SMNVEV (reference sequence). The CDR3 reads CASRERGQETQYF. Here the CDR3 DNA reads TGTGCCAGCAGGGAGCGGGGACAAGAGACCCAGTACTTC.

This chain joins TRBV28 and TRBJ2-3, with TRBD1 matching 7 bases. Per the germline V gene, CDR1 is MDHEN and CDR2 is SYDVKM. The length of the CDR3 is 14 residues. V was pared by 8 bases and J by 9 bases, with 14 bases of the junction left unmatched. The CDR3, as DNA: TGTGCCAGCGGCGACAGGGTAGTGGGATGGACGCAGTATTTT. Translating it yields CASGDRVVGWTQYF.

The CDR3 DNA is TGTGCCAGCAGCTTGTGGCAGGGCGGAAACACCATATATTTT. Protein product: CASSLWQGGNTIYF. The chain is built from TRBV5-4 and TRBJ1-3, with D possibly matching TRBD1 (5 bases). The CDR3 length is 14 residues. Trimming cost V 1 base and J 4 bases, with 9 bases left between them. In germline, CDR1 is SGHNT, CDR2 YYREEE (reference sequence). Full variable domain (outside the CDR3, taken from reference TRBV5-4 and TRBJ1-3): ETGVTQSPTHLIKTRGQQVTLRCSSQSGHNTVSWYQQALGQGPQFIFQYYREEENGRGNFPPRFSGLQFPNYSSELNVNALELDDSALYLCASSLWQGGNTIYFGEGSWLTVV.

This chain links TRBV19 with TRBJ2-7; tentative D call: TRBD1 (6 bases). CDR1 and CDR2 from the germline V gene are LNHDA and SQIVND (reference sequence). The length of the CDR3 is 13 residues. V was shortened by 4 bases and J by 0 bases, with 7 bases between the two germline ends. CDR3 bases: TGTGCCAGTAGTAGGGGACACTCCTACGAGCAGTACTTC. It specifies CASSRGHSYEQYF.

This rearrangement joins TRBV4-3 to TRBJ1-1; D possibly corresponds to TRBD1 (5 bases). The germline gives CDR1 LGHNA, CDR2 YSLEER. The germline V and J ends were trimmed by 2 bases and 2 bases, with 21 bases remaining between them. The CDR3 sequence is 18 residues long. For the CDR3, the DNA is TGCGCCAGCAGCCAAATTTGGCCTGACAGAGGGGCCAACACTGAAGCTTTCTTT. Translated: CASSQIWPDRGANTEAFF.

This clone showed up just once. V gene TRBV11-1 combines with J gene TRBJ1-2; D not resolved. Trimming stripped 5 bases from V and 4 bases from J, with 14 bases between. Germline V lookup: CDR1 SGHAT, CDR2 FQDESV (reference sequence). The CDR3 totals 14 residues. CDR3 amino acids: CASSRLGEFYGYTF. The CDR3, as DNA: TGTGCCAGCAGCCGGCTAGGAGAATTCTATGGCTACACCTTC.